Reported below is one T cell receptor beta chain. As yet, its antigen is unknown. The data were taken from a study of OX40 agonist ivuxolimab in advanced cancers. The wider study: A male proportion of just over 80% was recorded, with mean age approximately 56 years and range roughly 23 to 79. The study reported partial responses in three patients: one hepatocellular carcinoma, two cutaneous melanoma. Findings and limits, study-wide: At doses 0.1 to 3.0 mg/kg, CD4+ and CD8+ clones expanded. Some of the lowest clonal expansion was seen in partial responders at 0.1-3.0 mg/kg.

Trimming removed 1 base at V and 8 bases at J, with 6 bases between. CDR3 length: 11 amino acids. Per germline, CDR1 SGHVS and CDR2 FQNEAQ. Clones were sequenced by immunoSEQ multiplex PCR, and TCRdb holds only the in-frame ones, with some missing. This sample yields 100,000 or so clones, of which approximately 85% are seen a single time; 3.5% to 4% belongs to the top ten. This sequence joins TRBV7-8 and TRBJ2-7; no reliable D call. The origin of this receptor is an adult with an advanced solid tumor such as melanoma, head and neck, liver or kidney cancer. The material sequenced was CD4+ or CD8+ T cells sorted from blood, taken in a trial of the OX40 agonist ivuxolimab. This CDR3 is CASSLGPKQYF. The CDR3 nucleotides are TGTGCCAGCAGCTTAGGCCCTAAGCAGTACTTC.